The 11 T cell receptor beta chains listed next were all sequenced from one sample in a study of blood T cell repertoires in COVID-19. Sequenced by immunoSEQ multiplex PCR; TCRdb stores in-frame clones only, minus some. Among 300,000 to 400,000 clones, around 90% were seen once, and the ten largest hold approximately 9.3%. Specimen: peripheral blood. The receptor set was obtained from a man aged 25 to 40 with COVID-19, enrolled during active disease.

The CDR3 loop is CASSPRVATTDTQYF. The DNA of the CDR3 is TGTGCCAGCTCACCACGGGTAGCGACCACAGATACGCAGTATTTT. V gene TRBV18 combines with J gene TRBJ2-3; possible D gene TRBD2, 5 bases. The CDR3 extends over 15 amino acids. From germline, CDR1 is KGHSH and CDR2 LQKENI. V lost 1 base, J lost 2 bases, and 10 bases lay in between.

The rearrangement uses TRBV4-3 and TRBJ2-5, with D possibly matching TRBD2 (7 bases). The V end was cut by 2 bases, the J end by 3 bases, with 16 bases between. The CDR3 consists of 16 residues. Germline-derived CDR1 and CDR2 are LGHNA and YSLEER. CDR3 in amino acids: CASSQNQVGGEETQYF. The CDR3 nucleotides read TGCGCCAGCAGCCAAAACCAAGTAGGGGGGGAAGAGACCCAGTACTTC.

V is TRBV6-2 or TRBV6-3 and J is TRBJ2-3; 9 bases line up with TRBD1. This CDR3 region has 18 residues. Germline-derived CDR1 and CDR2 are MNHEY and SVGEGT. Losses at the gene ends were 2 bases for V and 0 bases for J; bases not matched to a gene: 9. The CDR3 spells CASSYRKKDRGSTDTQYF. The CDR3 DNA reads TGTGCCAGCAGTTACCGTAAAAAGGACAGGGGAAGCACAGATACGCAGTATTTT.

The genes are TRBV7-2 and TRBJ2-5; TRBD1 aligns across 8 bases. Germline loops: CDR1 SGHTA, CDR2 FQGNSA. The CDR3 is made up of 16 amino acids. Trimming took 3 bases from V and 5 from J; bases not matched to a gene: 11. The CDR3 bases are TGTGCCAGCAGCTTCACAGGGGGTACCCCAAGGGAGACCCAGTACTTC. This gives the protein CASSFTGGTPRETQYF.

This chain uses TRBV14 with TRBJ2-3; D is unclear. CDR3 length: 17 amino acids. CDR1 is SGHDN and CDR2 is FVKESK in the germline V gene. V lost 2 bases, J lost 0 bases, and 15 bases lay in between. CDR3 sequence: CASSQTVNPGSTDTQYF. Written as DNA, the CDR3 is TGTGCCAGCAGCCAAACGGTGAACCCAGGAAGCACAGATACGCAGTATTTT.

V usage is TRBV18 and J usage is TRBJ2-7, with 11 bases aligning to TRBD2. This CDR3 has 15 residues. J gave up 1 base and V 3 bases, and 2 bases lay outside the gene matches. CDR1 is KGHSH, CDR2 LQKENI, per germline. This CDR3 is CASSPTSGGSYEQYF. CDR3 DNA sequence: TGTGCCAGCTCACCTACTAGCGGGGGATCCTACGAGCAGTACTTC.

The chain has TRBV19 and TRBJ2-7; TRBD2 aligns across 11 bases. Germline lookup yields CDR1 LNHDA and CDR2 SQIVND (reference sequence). The CDR3 loop spans 15 amino acids. V lost 3 bases, J lost 2 bases, and 3 bases stayed unmatched. The CDR3 sequence is CASSILAGGTYEQYF. The CDR3 nucleotides are TGTGCCAGTAGTATTCTAGCGGGGGGCACCTACGAGCAGTACTTC.

CDR3 nucleotides: TGTGCCAGCAGTGAAAGGACTTACTACGAGCAGTACTTC. Translation: CASSERTYYEQYF. This chain uses TRBV2 with TRBJ2-7; a weak D match, TRBD2 (5 bases). Trimming pared 2 bases from V and 3 bases from J, leaving 8 bases between. The CDR3 loop spans 13 amino acids. Germline V gives CDR1 SNHLY, CDR2 FYNNEI.

This chain connects TRBV4-3 to TRBJ1-5; 7 nucleotides align to TRBD1. The CDR3 loop spans 16 amino acids. Germline-derived CDR1 and CDR2 are LGHNA and YSLEER. The junction had 6 bases not matched to a gene; V was cut back by 1 base and J by 3 bases. CDR3 bases: TGCGCCAGCAGCCAAGGGTGGAAGGGGGCCAATCAGCCCCAGCATTTT. The encoded protein is CASSQGWKGANQPQHF.

The sample holds one count of this clone. The chain joins TRBV11-2 to TRBJ1-1; D gene ambiguous. Trimming took off 8 bases at V and 1 base at J, with 11 bases between the two ends. CDR1 SGHAT and CDR2 FQNNGV come from the germline V gene. CDR3 length: 13 amino acids. The chain's CDR3 is CASSWAGNTEAFF. The CDR3 nucleotides read TGTGCCAGCTCTTGGGCAGGGAACACTGAAGCTTTCTTT.

The V gene is TRBV7-6, the J gene TRBJ2-6, with TRBD1 matching over 8 bases. Losses at the gene ends were 4 bases for V and 2 bases for J; bases not matched to a gene: 1. In germline, CDR1 is SGHVS, CDR2 FNYEAQ. This CDR3 comprises 15 residues. The CDR3 loop is CASSSGGAGANVLTF. The DNA for the CDR3 is TGTGCCAGCAGCTCAGGGGGCGCTGGGGCCAACGTCCTGACTTTC.